A single sample gave rise to the 11 T cell receptor beta chains below, sequenced in a study of shared clonotypes between healthy human individuals. Repertoires were generated with immunoSEQ multiplex PCR, while TCRdb's copy carries only in-frame clones and drops some. This table has roughly 1.4 million clones, around 98.5% appearing once. Material: naive CD4+ T cells sorted from blood. This sample's subset: CD45RA+ positively selected. The receptor source for this set is a young man in good health.

A remark on this clone: The same CDR3 is also encoded by other DNA sequences in this sample. CDR3 in DNA: TGTGCCAGCAGCCGGACAGAACAAGAGACCCAGTACTTC. This sequence encodes CASSRTEQETQYF. V usage is TRBV5-4 and J usage is TRBJ2-5, with a weak D call TRBD1 (6 bases). There are 13 residues in the CDR3. CDR1 SGHNT and CDR2 YYREEE come from the germline V gene (reference sequence). V was shortened by 4 bases and J by 2 bases, with 9 bases between the two germline ends.

The V gene is TRBV5-1, the J gene TRBJ1-1, with 7 bases fitting TRBD1. Germline V gene sequence: CDR1 SGHRS, CDR2 YFSETQ. The trim removed 5 bases at V and 0 bases at J, leaving 7 bases unmatched. The CDR3 spans 15 residues. In DNA, the CDR3 is TGCGCCAGCAGAGGGACAGCACGCATGAACACTGAAGCTTTCTTT. Amino acid sequence: CASRGTARMNTEAFF.

J is TRBJ2-5 and V is TRBV4-2; the match to TRBD2 covers 7 bases. Trimming at V came to 1 base and at J to 2 bases, leaving 4 bases not matched to a gene. The CDR3 covers 15 residues. Germline values: CDR1 LGHNA, CDR2 YNFKEQ. CDR3 residues: CASSQGQGGQETQYF. Written as DNA, the CDR3 is TGTGCCAGCAGCCAAGGCCAGGGAGGGCAAGAGACCCAGTACTTC.

For the CDR3, the DNA is TGTGCCAGCAGTGAATCTTGGGGCTGGGACACCGGGGAGCTGTTTTTT. Translation: CASSESWGWDTGELFF. J is TRBJ2-2 and V is TRBV2; tentatively, D is TRBD1 (5 bases). With 2 bases removed from V and 3 bases from J, the gap between germline ends came to 13 bases. CDR3 length equals 16 residues. Per germline, CDR1 SNHLY and CDR2 FYNNEI.

V gene TRBV29-1 combines with J gene TRBJ2-5; D remains ambiguous. The CDR3 has 12 residues. In germline, CDR1 is SQVTM, CDR2 ANQGSEA. V was shortened by 0 bases and J by 7 bases, with 9 bases between the two germline ends. The chain's CDR3 is CSVEDLIATQYF. The CDR3 bases are TGCAGCGTTGAAGATCTTATAGCGACCCAGTACTTC. Full variable domain (remainder filled in from reference TRBV29-1 and TRBJ2-5): SAVISQKPSRDICQRGTSLTIQCQVDSQVTMMFWYRQQPGQSLTLIATANQGSEATYESGFVIDKFPISRPNLTFSTLTVSNMSPEDSSIYLCSVEDLIATQYFGPGTRLLVL.

The chain couples TRBV28 to TRBJ2-7, with 8 bases fitting TRBD2. The V segment lost 9 bases and the J segment 4 bases; nucleotides outside the gene matches: 8. The CDR3 is 13 residues long. CDR1 and CDR2 from the germline V gene are MDHEN and SYDVKM. CDR3 nucleotides: TGTGCCAGTAGAAGCGGGAGTGGGTACGAGCAGTACTTC. Its protein product is CASRSGSGYEQYF.

The chain carries TRBV28 and TRBJ1-5, with D unclear. Germline lookup yields CDR1 MDHEN and CDR2 SYDVKM. The ends were cut back, 5 bases at V and 7 bases at J, with 18 bases in the middle. The length of the CDR3 is 15 residues. The CDR3 region is CASSPPPGLGQPQHF. The CDR3 bases are TGTGCCAGCAGTCCACCCCCCGGTTTAGGGCAGCCCCAGCATTTT.

This chain connects TRBV9 to TRBJ2-3; D unresolved. Germline lookup yields CDR1 SGDLS and CDR2 YYNGEE. The CDR3 has 14 amino acids. Trimming cost V 4 bases and J 4 bases, with 13 bases left between them. The DNA of the CDR3 is TGTGCCAGCAGCCCCCGGCGTGAGTCAGATACGCAGTATTTT. Its translation is CASSPRRESDTQYF.

This clone was observed once. The gene calls are TRBV11-1 and TRBJ1-2; possible D gene TRBD1, 5 bases. The V end lost 7 bases, the J end lost 7 bases, and 25 bases lay between the germline ends. The germline V gene has CDR1 SGHAT and CDR2 FQDESV (reference sequence). The CDR3 is made up of 16 amino acids. The DNA of the CDR3 is TGTGCCAGCACCCTTTACGACAGCTCGTCCCTTCGTGGCTACACCTTC. Translation gives CASTLYDSSSLRGYTF.

A word on this clone: The same CDR3 can be traced to other DNA sequences in this sample. V is TRBV18 and J is TRBJ2-2; 9 bases agree with TRBD1. This CDR3 has 15 amino acids. Germline assignment: CDR1 KGHSH and CDR2 LQKENI. Unmatched junction bases numbered 6, after V lost 3 bases and J lost 7 bases. CDR3 loop: CASSPGQGAFGELFF. The CDR3 DNA is TGTGCCAGCTCACCGGGACAGGGTGCCTTCGGGGAGCTGTTTTTT.

The rearrangement uses TRBV28 and TRBJ1-5, with 7 bases fitting TRBD1. The CDR3 spans 15 residues. Per germline, CDR1 MDHEN and CDR2 SYDVKM. J was trimmed by 4 bases and V by 2 bases; bases with no gene match: 5. CDR3 nucleotides: TGTGCCAGCAGTTTAGGGACAGTCGGTAATCAGCCCCAGCATTTT. This sequence encodes CASSLGTVGNQPQHF. The complete variable domain, with remaining parts taken from reference TRBV28 and TRBJ1-5, reads DVKVTQSSRYLVKRTGEKVFLECVQDMDHENMFWYRQDPGLGLRLIYFSYDVKMKEKGDIPEGYSVSREKKERFSLILESASTNQTSMYLCASSLGTVGNQPQHFGDGTRLSIL.